These 4 T cell receptor beta chains share one sample of origin, sequenced in a study of blood T cell repertoires in COVID-19. Profiled with immunoSEQ multiplex PCR; TCRdb holds only in-frame clones, not every one. Among 150,000 to 200,000 clones listed, 80% to 90% were seen once. The sample comprised peripheral blood. All receptors come from a man between 18 and 35 years old with active or convalescent COVID-19.

The rearrangement links TRBV12-3 or TRBV12-4 to TRBJ1-2; the D is unclear. The V gene lost 2 bases and the J gene lost 4 bases, with 5 bases spanning the gap. This CDR3 has 12 residues. Here the CDR3 reads CASSLPGYGYTF. The CDR3 nucleotides are TGTGCCAGCAGTTTACCGGGCTATGGCTACACCTTC.

CDR3 DNA: TGTGCCAGCAGTCTGGGACAGGGGACCTATGGCTACACCTTC. Translated, it gives CASSLGQGTYGYTF. The V gene is TRBV28, the J gene TRBJ1-2, with 10 bases matching TRBD1. Germline V gene sequence: CDR1 MDHEN, CDR2 SYDVKM. With 5 bases clipped from V and 4 bases from J, the junction kept 4 bases outside the gene matches. The CDR3 extends over 14 amino acids.

V usage is TRBV3-1 (or the pseudogene TRBV3-2) and J usage is TRBJ2-3, with 7 bases that match TRBD2. The CDR3 runs to 11 residues. Germline lookup yields CDR1 LGHDT and CDR2 YNNKEL (reference sequence). Germline trimming cut 0 bases from V and 12 bases from J; bases unmatched to any gene: 0. CDR3 region: CASSQEGLQYF. DNA of the CDR3: TGTGCCAGCAGCCAAGAGGGACTACAGTATTTT.

The chain has TRBV28 and TRBJ1-1, with D perhaps TRBD1 (6 bases). V was cut by 3 bases and J by 2 bases, with 13 bases left in between. Germline CDR1 is MDHEN and CDR2 is SYDVKM. The CDR3 has 15 amino acids. The DNA of the CDR3 is TGTGCCAGCAGTTTCATGACAGGAGCTAACACTGAAGCTTTCTTT. As protein: CASSFMTGANTEAFF.